These 28 T cell receptor beta chains came from one sample sequenced in a study of blood T cell repertoires in COVID-19. This table comes from immunoSEQ multiplex PCR, and its TCRdb copy is limited to in-frame clones, with some not included. The repertoire holds approximately 260,000 clones, about 87% seen once, with roughly 10% in the top ten. Input material: peripheral blood. These receptors came from a woman in her 70s with COVID-19, enrolled during active disease.

The chain carries TRBV11-3 and TRBJ2-7; 10 bases agree with TRBD1. With 5 bases clipped from V and 2 bases from J, the junction kept 3 bases outside the gene matches. Germline CDR1 and CDR2: SGHNT and YENEEA. This CDR3 has 14 amino acids. The CDR3 DNA follows: TGTGCCAGCAGCGCCGGACAGGGGGCCTACGAGCAGTACTTC. It translates to CASSAGQGAYEQYF.

V usage is TRBV7-9 and J usage is TRBJ2-1, with 9 bases that match TRBD2. The CDR3 has 15 amino acids. Trimming took 5 bases from V and 0 from J; bases not matched to a gene: 2. Germline assignment: CDR1 SEHNR and CDR2 FQNEAQ (reference sequence). As DNA, the CDR3 is TGTGCCAGCAGCCATAGCGGGAGCTCCTACAATGAGCAGTTCTTC. It codes for CASSHSGSSYNEQFF.

The chain is built from TRBV7-2 and TRBJ1-6; D not resolved. The germline V and J ends were trimmed by 1 base and 10 bases, with 8 bases remaining between them. CDR3 length: 13 amino acids. CDR1 is SGHTA, CDR2 FQGNSA, per germline. The CDR3 here is CASSLGSASPLHF. For the CDR3, the DNA is TGTGCCAGCAGCTTAGGGTCCGCGTCACCCCTCCACTTT.

V usage is TRBV7-3 and J usage is TRBJ2-7; 9 nucleotides line up with TRBD2. The CDR3 is made up of 14 amino acids. J was trimmed by 6 bases and V by 4 bases; bases with no gene match: 7. The germline V gene encodes CDR1 SGHTA and CDR2 FQGTGA. The CDR3 is CASSSYSGSGEQYF. CDR3 DNA sequence: TGTGCCAGCAGCTCTTATAGCGGGAGCGGCGAGCAGTACTTC.

This sequence joins TRBV13 and TRBJ2-7, with no clear D. With 8 bases removed from V and 2 bases from J, the gap between germline ends came to 10 bases. The CDR3 runs to 12 residues. In germline, CDR1 is PRHDT, CDR2 FYEKMQ (reference sequence). Here the CDR3 reads CASCRVPYEQYF. The CDR3 region has the DNA TGTGCCAGCTGTAGAGTACCCTACGAGCAGTACTTC.

The genes are TRBV10-3 and TRBJ1-1; possible D gene TRBD1, 6 bases. Trimming removed 4 bases from V and 1 base from J, with 10 bases in between. The CDR3 contains 14 residues. The V gene's germline CDR1 is ENHRY and CDR2 SYGVKD. CDR3 protein: CAISVQQGNTEAFF. The CDR3 DNA reads TGTGCCATCAGTGTTCAACAGGGGAACACTGAAGCTTTCTTT.

The gene calls are TRBV5-1 and TRBJ1-5, with 7 positions matching TRBD1. Germline CDR1 reads SGHRS; CDR2 reads YFSETQ. V lost 0 bases to trimming and J lost 6 bases; unmatched junction nucleotides: 9. CDR3 length: 16 amino acids. The chain's CDR3 is CASSLAGTDGGQPQHF. The CDR3 DNA reads TGCGCCAGCAGCTTGGCCGGGACAGATGGCGGTCAGCCCCAGCATTTT.

The chain uses TRBV6-5 and TRBJ1-5, with 8 bases fitting TRBD1. The CDR3 covers 14 residues. Germline V lookup: CDR1 MNHEY, CDR2 SVGAGI. The ends lost 7 bases at V and 7 bases at J; junction bases unmatched: 9. CDR3 residues: CASTSGQGGQPQHF. The CDR3 DNA reads as TGTGCCAGCACTTCCGGACAGGGAGGACAGCCCCAGCATTTT.

The rearrangement uses TRBV7-9 and TRBJ2-5; 8 nucleotides agree with TRBD1. The CDR3 is 15 residues long. Germline loops: CDR1 SEHNR, CDR2 FQNEAQ (reference sequence). V trimming: 5 bases; J trimming: 5 bases; junction bases outside the gene matches: 10. The CDR3 region has the DNA TGTGCCAGCAGCCAAAATCAGGGGGCTGGGGAGACCCAGTACTTC. Translated: CASSQNQGAGETQYF. The full variable domain, in which reference TRBV7-9 and TRBJ2-5 provide the parts outside the CDR3, is DTGVSQNPRHKITKRGQNVTFRCDPISEHNRLYWYRQTLGQGPEFLTYFQNEAQLEKSRLLSDRFSAERPKGSFSTLEIQRTEQGDSAMYLCASSQNQGAGETQYFGPGTRLLVL.

This chain joins TRBV19 and TRBJ1-1; D is unresolved. V lost 7 bases and J lost 1, with 13 bases in between. CDR1 is LNHDA and CDR2 is SQIVND in the germline V gene (reference sequence). The CDR3 covers 14 residues. The CDR3 nucleotides are TGTGCCAGTATCCGGGTCTCCGGGAACACTGAAGCTTTCTTT. Translating it yields CASIRVSGNTEAFF.

The chain employs TRBV24-1 and TRBJ2-5; no clear D. Germline V CDR1 and CDR2: KGHDR, SFDVKD. The V gene lost 6 bases and the J gene lost 4 bases, with 14 bases spanning the gap. The CDR3 loop spans 14 amino acids. CDR3 amino acids: CATSSAVGGETQYF. In DNA, the CDR3 is TGTGCCACCAGTTCGGCAGTCGGCGGAGAGACCCAGTACTTC.

This clone was observed once. This rearrangement joins TRBV4-3 to TRBJ2-5; no clear D. The V end was cut by 1 base, the J end by 5 bases, with 20 bases between. CDR1 and CDR2 (germline): LGHNA, YSLEER. The CDR3 loop spans 17 amino acids. Here the CDR3 reads CASSQVNPLGGWETQYF. The DNA of the CDR3 is TGCGCCAGCAGCCAAGTAAACCCGCTAGGCGGTTGGGAGACCCAGTACTTC.

This chain joins TRBV5-1 and TRBJ2-1, with 7 nucleotides matching TRBD1. V shed 4 bases, J shed 10 bases, and the junction held 5 bases outside the gene matches. Germline V gene lookup returns CDR1 SGHRS and CDR2 YFSETQ. The CDR3 contains 12 residues. CDR3 nucleotides: TGCGCCAGCAGCCTGGACAGGTACGAGCAGTTCTTC. Amino acid sequence: CASSLDRYEQFF.

The J gene is TRBJ2-4, the V gene TRBV28; D gene ambiguous. The CDR3 runs 11 residues. Between the trimmed V and J ends, which lost 4 bases and 8 bases, there was a span of 6 bases. The V gene's germline CDR1 is MDHEN and CDR2 SYDVKM. The CDR3 reads CASSSVDIQYF. DNA for the CDR3: TGTGCCAGCAGTTCCGTAGACATTCAGTACTTC.

This chain links TRBV5-5 with TRBJ2-1; perhaps TRBD1 as D (6 bases). CDR3 length: 15 residues. Germline CDR1 reads SGHKS; CDR2 reads YYEKEE (reference sequence). Trimming removed 0 bases at V and 5 bases at J, with 12 bases between. CDR3 coding DNA: TGTGCCAGCAGCTTGGTCCCCCAGGGGAACAATGAGCAGTTCTTC. The encoded protein is CASSLVPQGNNEQFF.

The genes are TRBV7-2 and TRBJ2-7; 7 nucleotides align to TRBD2. V lost 5 bases, J lost 2 bases, and 9 bases stayed unmatched. The CDR3 totals 15 residues. Germline CDR1 reads SGHTA; CDR2 reads FQGNSA. The CDR3 protein is CASSVLAAQPYEQYF. DNA of the CDR3: TGTGCCAGCAGCGTGCTAGCGGCCCAACCCTACGAGCAGTACTTC.

V is TRBV6-5 and J is TRBJ2-1; 7 nucleotides align to TRBD2. The length of the CDR3 is 16 residues. The trim removed 3 bases at V and 1 base at J, leaving 6 bases unmatched. CDR1 MNHEY and CDR2 SVGAGI come from the germline V gene. The CDR3 here is CASSYVGGVSYNEQFF. The CDR3 DNA sequence: TGTGCCAGCAGTTATGTGGGAGGGGTTTCCTACAATGAGCAGTTCTTC.

The chain recombines TRBV3-1 (or the pseudogene TRBV3-2) with TRBJ1-4, with D possibly matching TRBD1 (6 bases). The CDR3 runs to 15 residues. V was trimmed by 1 base and J by 7 bases, leaving 13 bases between them. The V gene's germline CDR1 is LGHDT and CDR2 YNNKEL (reference sequence). The DNA for the CDR3 is TGTGCCAGCAGCCAAGTTCAGCAGGGGAGTGAAAAACTGTTTTTT. Translating gives CASSQVQQGSEKLFF.

The chain uses TRBV11-2 and TRBJ1-4; possibly TRBD1 for D (5 bases). The CDR3 extends over 14 amino acids. V was trimmed by 0 bases and J by 9 bases, leaving 11 bases between them. CDR1 is SGHAT and CDR2 is FQNNGV in the germline V gene. Written as DNA, the CDR3 is TGTGCCAGCAGCTTAGAAATTACAGGTCAAAAACTGTTTTTT. Protein: CASSLEITGQKLFF.

This clone was seen more than once but under ten times. This rearrangement joins TRBV5-4 to TRBJ1-2, with 7 bases matching TRBD1. Germline assignment: CDR1 SGHNT and CDR2 YYREEE (reference sequence). J lost 13 bases, V lost 0 bases, and 12 bases had no gene match. CDR3 length: 14 residues. The CDR3 sequence is CASSLGGTATLRTF. The CDR3, as DNA: TGTGCCAGCAGCTTGGGTGGGACAGCCACTTTACGCACCTTC.

This sequence joins TRBV6-6 and TRBJ1-2; D not certain. The CDR3 loop spans 14 amino acids. V was pared by 4 bases and J by 3 bases, with 12 bases between. Germline CDR1 is MNHNY and CDR2 is SVGAGI (reference sequence). CDR3 coding DNA: TGTGCCAGCAGTTCCACCCAGGCCCACTATGGCTACACCTTC. Amino acids: CASSSTQAHYGYTF.

J is TRBJ1-5 and V is TRBV19; D gene ambiguous. The CDR3 runs 15 residues. Trimming shortened V by 5 bases and J by 6 bases, and 17 bases separated the two germline ends. CDR1 and CDR2 (germline): LNHDA, SQIVND (reference sequence). The CDR3 region is CASSPHGEAGQPQHF. CDR3 in DNA: TGTGCCAGTAGTCCCCACGGGGAAGCCGGTCAGCCCCAGCATTTT.

This chain links TRBV24-1 with TRBJ1-2; D is unresolved. V dropped 4 bases and J dropped 0 bases, with 11 bases sitting between them. This CDR3 has 15 residues. Germline lookup yields CDR1 KGHDR and CDR2 SFDVKD. The CDR3: CATSDPRGTNYGYTF. DNA of the CDR3: TGTGCCACCAGTGACCCGCGCGGAACTAACTATGGCTACACCTTC.

This clone has only a few counts. J is TRBJ2-6 and V is TRBV11-2; D is possibly TRBD1 (6 bases). V lost 5 bases and J 8 bases, leaving 13 bases between the germline ends. CDR1 and CDR2 (germline): SGHAT, FQNNGV. The CDR3 consists of 14 residues. In DNA form, the CDR3 reads TGTGCCAGCAGCCGGCTCACAGGGACCAACGTCCTGACTTTC. Translated: CASSRLTGTNVLTF.

The chain has TRBV12-3 or TRBV12-4 and TRBJ1-2, with D maybe TRBD1 (5 bases). Trimming took 7 bases from V and 5 from J, leaving 8 bases between them. The CDR3 has 11 amino acids. CDR3 bases: TGTGCCAGCACTCAGGGATATGGCTACACCTTC. Translated: CASTQGYGYTF.

The CDR3 DNA is TGTGCCAGCAGCTTGGGCCAGAACGGAAACACCATATATTTT. It is translated as CASSLGQNGNTIYF. The chain has TRBV5-8 and TRBJ1-3; D remains unclear. The CDR3 spans 14 residues. V lost 0 bases to trimming and J lost 4 bases, with 8 bases between them. Germline-derived CDR1 and CDR2 are SGHTS and YDEGEE.

As to this clone: The germline gene is not matched at one end of the junction; a read error may be the cause. For the CDR3, the DNA is TGTGCCAGCAACTTGGGGTCGGAGGAGACCCAGTACTTC. This sequence encodes CASNLGSEETQYF. V gene TRBV5-4 combines with J gene TRBJ2-5; no clear D. The germline V gene encodes CDR1 SGHNT and CDR2 YYREEE (reference sequence). The CDR3 runs 13 residues.

V usage is TRBV24-1 and J usage is TRBJ2-1; 9 bases are a match to TRBD1. This CDR3 has 16 amino acids. The germline V gene encodes CDR1 KGHDR and CDR2 SFDVKD. The V and J ends lost 1 base and 2 bases, in that order; junction bases with no gene match: 2. The CDR3 DNA is TGTGCCACCAGTGATTTCCGACAGGGGGCCTACAATGAGCAGTTCTTC. Translating it yields CATSDFRQGAYNEQFF.